This is a list of T cell receptor beta chains from one sample in a study of T cell changes during pregnancy in multiple sclerosis. This table comes from immunoSEQ multiplex PCR, and its TCRdb copy is limited to in-frame clones, with some not included. The sample has some 70,000 clones, under 90% seen once. This material consisted of peripheral blood, taken after pregnancy. The receptors originated from a female donor in good health, enrolled as a control in a pregnancy study. CDR3s include the opening cysteine and the closing phenylalanine or tryptophan. Fields, in order: V gene, J gene, D gene, clone size, CDR3 protein, CDR3 DNA. A D gene is named only where the DNA matches it firmly. Clone sizes are given selectively: once, few, many, or a class where the clone is expanded.

V gene: TRBV21-1; J gene: TRBJ2-3; D gene: NA; clone size: NA; CDR3 protein: CASSKGLAGGSTDTQYF; CDR3 DNA: TGTGCCAGCAGCAAGGGACTAGCGGGAGGGAGCACAGATACGCAGTATTTT
V gene: TRBV6-5; J gene: TRBJ1-1; D gene: NA; clone size: NA; CDR3 protein: CASRGGGNTEAFF; CDR3 DNA: TGTGCCAGCAGGGGAGGGGGGAACACTGAAGCTTTCTTT
V gene: TRBV27; J gene: TRBJ2-3; D gene: TRBD2; clone size: once; CDR3 protein: CASSLLTGGRTDTQYF; CDR3 DNA: TGTGCCAGCAGTTTATTAACGGGGGGGCGCACAGATACGCAGTATTTT
V gene: TRBV6-1; J gene: TRBJ2-3; D gene: TRBD1; clone size: NA; CDR3 protein: CASSDRGTDTQYF; CDR3 DNA: TGTGCCAGCAGTGACAGGGGGACAGATACGCAGTATTTT
V gene: TRBV6-4; J gene: TRBJ2-1; D gene: TRBD1; clone size: NA; CDR3 protein: CASSEQQGVGNEQFF; CDR3 DNA: TGTGCCAGCAGTGAGCAACAGGGGGTCGGCAATGAGCAGTTCTTC
V gene: TRBV28; J gene: TRBJ2-7; D gene: NA; clone size: NA; CDR3 protein: CASIKGLQTHYEQYF; CDR3 DNA: TGTGCCAGCATCAAGGGACTCCAAACACACTACGAGCAGTACTTC
V gene: TRBV13; J gene: TRBJ1-4; D gene: NA; clone size: NA; CDR3 protein: CASSLGRNEKLFF; CDR3 DNA: TGTGCCAGCAGCTTAGGGCGGAATGAAAAACTGTTTTTT
V gene: TRBV5-5; J gene: TRBJ2-1; D gene: TRBD2; clone size: NA; CDR3 protein: CASSRAASGGLLIKQFF; CDR3 DNA: TGTGCCAGCAGCCGGGCGGCTAGCGGAGGTCTACTTATAAAGCAGTTCTTC
V gene: TRBV7-2; J gene: TRBJ1-5; D gene: NA; clone size: few; CDR3 protein: CASSFYDNPNQPQHF; CDR3 DNA: TGTGCCAGCAGCTTCTATGACAATCCCAATCAGCCCCAGCATTTT
V gene: TRBV5-5; J gene: TRBJ2-7; D gene: NA; clone size: once; CDR3 protein: CASSLRPGLFSEQYF; CDR3 DNA: TGTGCCAGCAGCTTGCGGCCAGGGCTTTTCTCCGAGCAGTACTTC
V gene: TRBV6-5; J gene: TRBJ1-2; D gene: NA; clone size: NA; CDR3 protein: CASSQGYGYTF; CDR3 DNA: TGTGCCAGCAGTCAGGGTTATGGCTACACCTTC
V gene: TRBV30; J gene: TRBJ1-4; D gene: NA; clone size: NA; CDR3 protein: CAWTRQEDNEKLFF; CDR3 DNA: TGTGCCTGGACCCGGCAGGAGGATAATGAAAAACTGTTTTTT
V gene: TRBV6-1; J gene: TRBJ2-7; D gene: TRBD1; clone size: NA; CDR3 protein: CASRDPGQGSEQYF; CDR3 DNA: TGTGCCAGCCGTGATCCGGGACAGGGTTCCGAGCAGTACTTC
V gene: TRBV5-3; J gene: TRBJ1-1; D gene: NA; clone size: NA; CDR3 protein: CARSLPTGEAFF; CDR3 DNA: TGTGCCAGAAGCCTACCGACAGGTGAAGCTTTCTTT
V gene: TRBV13; J gene: TRBJ2-1; D gene: NA; clone size: NA; CDR3 protein: CASSLRVVVGGAFSYNEQFF; CDR3 DNA: TGTGCCAGCAGCTTAAGGGTGGTAGTAGGGGGAGCCTTCTCCTACAATGAGCAGTTCTTC
V gene: TRBV19; J gene: TRBJ2-3; D gene: NA; clone size: NA; CDR3 protein: CASSIGHPGTQYF; CDR3 DNA: TGTGCCAGTAGTATAGGCCATCCCGGTACGCAGTATTTT
V gene: TRBV29-1; J gene: TRBJ1-1; D gene: NA; clone size: NA; CDR3 protein: CSAPPPDSNTEAFF; CDR3 DNA: TGCAGCGCCCCCCCGCCGGACTCGAACACTGAAGCTTTCTTT
V gene: TRBV7-2; J gene: TRBJ1-4; D gene: TRBD1; clone size: NA; CDR3 protein: CASSPRPGGYEKLFF; CDR3 DNA: TGTGCCAGCAGCCCCCGCCCAGGGGGATATGAAAAACTGTTTTTT
V gene: TRBV30; J gene: TRBJ1-3; D gene: NA; clone size: NA; CDR3 protein: CAWTHSGNTIYF; CDR3 DNA: TGTGCCTGGACCCACTCTGGAAACACCATATATTTT
V gene: TRBV7-2; J gene: TRBJ2-3; D gene: TRBD2; clone size: NA; CDR3 protein: CASSLGLAGTDTQYF; CDR3 DNA: TGTGCCAGCAGCCTCGGACTAGCGGGCACAGATACGCAGTATTTT
V gene: TRBV19; J gene: TRBJ1-6; D gene: TRBD1; clone size: few; CDR3 protein: CASSITGVGSPLHF; CDR3 DNA: TGTGCCAGTAGTATTACAGGGGTCGGTTCACCCCTCCACTTT
V gene: TRBV5-4; J gene: TRBJ1-1; D gene: TRBD1; clone size: NA; CDR3 protein: CASSSTGVANTEAFF; CDR3 DNA: TGTGCCAGCAGCTCAACAGGGGTAGCGAACACTGAAGCTTTCTTT
V gene: TRBV5-1; J gene: TRBJ2-5; D gene: TRBD2; clone size: NA; CDR3 protein: CASSLSTSGPQETQYF; CDR3 DNA: TGCGCCAGCAGCTTGAGTACTAGCGGACCCCAAGAGACCCAGTACTTC
V gene: TRBV27; J gene: TRBJ1-4; D gene: NA; clone size: NA; CDR3 protein: CASSLNRVPTNEKLFF; CDR3 DNA: TGTGCCAGCAGTTTAAACAGGGTTCCAACTAATGAAAAACTGTTTTTT
V gene: TRBV9; J gene: TRBJ1-1; D gene: NA; clone size: NA; CDR3 protein: CASSVESGVRAFF; CDR3 DNA: TGTGCCAGCAGCGTAGAGTCAGGGGTACGGGCTTTCTTT
V gene: TRBV4-1; J gene: TRBJ2-1; D gene: TRBD2; clone size: NA; CDR3 protein: CASSQGGLGGRGYNEQFF; CDR3 DNA: TGCGCCAGCAGCCAAGGGGGGTTGGGCGGGAGGGGGTACAATGAGCAGTTCTTC
V gene: TRBV30; J gene: TRBJ1-6; D gene: TRBD1; clone size: NA; CDR3 protein: CAWSETGGASPLHF; CDR3 DNA: TGTGCCTGGAGCGAGACAGGGGGGGCTTCACCCCTCCACTTT
V gene: TRBV6-5; J gene: TRBJ1-1; D gene: NA; clone size: NA; CDR3 protein: CASIEDRVAFF; CDR3 DNA: TGTGCCAGCATCGAGGACAGAGTGGCTTTCTTT
V gene: TRBV30; J gene: TRBJ1-4; D gene: TRBD1; clone size: NA; CDR3 protein: CAWNSGTGEKLFF; CDR3 DNA: TGTGCCTGGAACTCCGGGACAGGTGAAAAACTGTTTTTT
V gene: TRBV5-6; J gene: TRBJ2-2; D gene: NA; clone size: once; CDR3 protein: CASSPQDTGELFF; CDR3 DNA: TGTGCCAGCAGCCCCCAGGACACCGGGGAGCTGTTTTTT
V gene: TRBV5-1; J gene: TRBJ1-2; D gene: NA; clone size: NA; CDR3 protein: CASSHGTKINYGYTF; CDR3 DNA: TGCGCCAGCAGCCACGGGACAAAAATCAACTATGGCTACACCTTC
V gene: TRBV27; J gene: TRBJ1-4; D gene: NA; clone size: NA; CDR3 protein: CASTPAGHNEKLFF; CDR3 DNA: TGTGCCAGCACCCCTGCAGGCCATAATGAAAAACTGTTTTTT
V gene: TRBV4-3; J gene: TRBJ2-7; D gene: NA; clone size: few; CDR3 protein: CASSQDSSYEQYF; CDR3 DNA: TGCGCCAGCAGCCAAGACAGTTCCTACGAGCAGTACTTC
V gene: TRBV19; J gene: TRBJ1-2; D gene: NA; clone size: NA; CDR3 protein: CASSLRGGSPYGYTF; CDR3 DNA: TGTGCCAGTAGCCTGAGAGGGGGTTCCCCCTATGGCTACACCTTC
V gene: TRBV19; J gene: TRBJ1-5; D gene: TRBD1; clone size: NA; CDR3 protein: CASSIGTGKNQPQHF; CDR3 DNA: TGTGCCAGTAGTATCGGGACAGGGAAAAATCAGCCCCAGCATTTT
V gene: TRBV5-1; J gene: TRBJ1-4; D gene: NA; clone size: once; CDR3 protein: CASSLGAEKLFF; CDR3 DNA: TGCGCCAGCAGCTTGGGCGCTGAAAAACTGTTTTTT
V gene: TRBV2; J gene: TRBJ2-3; D gene: NA; clone size: NA; CDR3 protein: CASSEPGTYTDTQYF; CDR3 DNA: TGTGCCAGCAGTGAGCCCGGGACTTACACAGATACGCAGTATTTT
V gene: TRBV6-1; J gene: TRBJ1-4; D gene: NA; clone size: NA; CDR3 protein: CASSQQPTTNEKLFF; CDR3 DNA: TGTGCCAGCAGCCAACAGCCTACAACTAATGAAAAACTGTTTTTT
V gene: TRBV7-9; J gene: TRBJ1-6; D gene: NA; clone size: NA; CDR3 protein: CASSSALWTEDNSPLHF; CDR3 DNA: TGTGCCAGCAGCTCCGCCCTCTGGACAGAAGATAATTCACCCCTCCACTTT
V gene: TRBV11-3; J gene: TRBJ2-5; D gene: NA; clone size: NA; CDR3 protein: CASSRRDQETQYF; CDR3 DNA: TGTGCCAGCAGCCGCCGGGACCAAGAGACCCAGTACTTC
V gene: TRBV7-2; J gene: TRBJ1-4; D gene: TRBD1; clone size: NA; CDR3 protein: CASSFGQGAEKLFF; CDR3 DNA: TGTGCCAGCAGCTTTGGGCAGGGGGCCGAAAAACTGTTTTTT
V gene: TRBV19; J gene: TRBJ1-3; D gene: NA; clone size: NA; CDR3 protein: CASSIDDSSGNTIYF; CDR3 DNA: TGTGCCAGTAGTATAGATGACAGTTCTGGAAACACCATATATTTT
V gene: TRBV5-1; J gene: TRBJ2-3; D gene: NA; clone size: NA; CDR3 protein: CASSSGSAGQQQYF; CDR3 DNA: TGCGCCAGCAGCTCCGGATCCGCGGGACAGCAGCAGTATTTT
V gene: TRBV19; J gene: TRBJ1-2; D gene: TRBD1; clone size: NA; CDR3 protein: CASAGRQGSNYGYTF; CDR3 DNA: TGTGCCAGTGCGGGCAGACAGGGCTCTAACTATGGCTACACCTTC
V gene: TRBV5-1; J gene: TRBJ2-5; D gene: TRBD2; clone size: NA; CDR3 protein: CASSLGGGGLADGETQYF; CDR3 DNA: TGCGCCAGCAGCTTGGGGGGGGGCGGACTAGCGGACGGAGAGACCCAGTACTTC
V gene: TRBV11-1; J gene: TRBJ2-3; D gene: NA; clone size: NA; CDR3 protein: CASSPQASDYTDTQYF; CDR3 DNA: TGTGCCAGCAGCCCTCAGGCTAGCGACTACACAGATACGCAGTATTTT
V gene: TRBV19; J gene: TRBJ1-5; D gene: NA; clone size: NA; CDR3 protein: CASSIAPGESQPQHF; CDR3 DNA: TGTGCCAGTAGTATTGCGCCAGGGGAGAGTCAGCCCCAGCATTTT
V gene: TRBV5-4; J gene: TRBJ2-3; D gene: TRBD2; clone size: NA; CDR3 protein: CASSPSTSGRITPADTQYF; CDR3 DNA: TGTGCCAGCAGCCCCTCGACTAGCGGGAGAATAACCCCCGCAGATACGCAGTATTTT
V gene: TRBV9; J gene: TRBJ2-3; D gene: TRBD2; clone size: NA; CDR3 protein: CASSAGLAGGRQHTDTQYF; CDR3 DNA: TGTGCCAGCAGCGCGGGACTAGCGGGGGGTCGCCAGCACACAGATACGCAGTATTTT
V gene: TRBV7-2; J gene: TRBJ2-3; D gene: TRBD1; clone size: NA; CDR3 protein: CASSLFSPGTGLTDTQYF; CDR3 DNA: TGTGCCAGCAGCTTATTTTCCCCCGGGACAGGGCTTACAGATACGCAGTATTTT
V gene: TRBV11-2; J gene: TRBJ2-7; D gene: TRBD1; clone size: NA; CDR3 protein: CASSSTRPGDRAYEQYF; CDR3 DNA: TGTGCCAGCAGCTCAACCCGCCCGGGGGACAGGGCCTACGAGCAGTACTTC
V gene: TRBV6-6; J gene: TRBJ1-2; D gene: NA; clone size: NA; CDR3 protein: CASSYPDRFLNYGYTF; CDR3 DNA: TGTGCCAGCAGTTACCCAGACAGGTTCCTTAACTATGGCTACACCTTC
V gene: TRBV9; J gene: TRBJ2-5; D gene: NA; clone size: NA; CDR3 protein: CASSVETGQETQYF; CDR3 DNA: TGTGCCAGCAGCGTAGAAACAGGACAAGAGACCCAGTACTTC
V gene: TRBV6-4; J gene: TRBJ2-5; D gene: TRBD2; clone size: NA; CDR3 protein: CASGIPPASGRVETQYF; CDR3 DNA: TGTGCCAGCGGAATCCCCCCGGCTAGCGGGAGGGTGGAGACCCAGTACTTC
V gene: TRBV19; J gene: TRBJ1-5; D gene: NA; clone size: NA; CDR3 protein: CASSVQGGTSNQPQHF; CDR3 DNA: TGTGCCAGTAGTGTTCAGGGAGGTACTAGCAATCAGCCCCAGCATTTT
V gene: TRBV18; J gene: TRBJ2-2; D gene: NA; clone size: NA; CDR3 protein: CASSALQGTRTGELFF; CDR3 DNA: TGTGCCAGCTCAGCACTACAGGGTACGCGCACCGGGGAGCTGTTTTTT
V gene: TRBV9; J gene: TRBJ1-2; D gene: TRBD1; clone size: NA; CDR3 protein: CASSVVAGGNYGYTF; CDR3 DNA: TGTGCCAGCAGCGTAGTGGCAGGGGGCAACTATGGCTACACCTTC